These 24 T cell receptor beta chains were all obtained from the same sample, sequenced in a study of T-cell memory formation after mild COVID-19. Each CDR3 protein gets one entry after TCRdb re-called the 5' RACE reads with MiXCR. This table has more than 120,000 distinct CDR3 sequences, 15% to 20% appearing once. Sequences were obtained from PBMCs or a T cell subset sorted from them (not recorded which). These receptors came from an adult woman who had mild COVID-19 (a few samples of this study predate the infection). Cell type and time point are not known.

This clonotype was counted a few times. V usage is TRBV7-8 and J usage is TRBJ2-3; TRBD1 aligns across 7 bases. The CDR3 length is 16 residues. V trimming: 7 bases; J trimming: 0 bases; junction bases outside the gene matches: 10. The germline gives CDR1 SGHVS, CDR2 FQNEAQ. CDR3 DNA sequence: TGTGCCAGCAACCCCTTGGACAGGATTAGCACAGATACGCAGTATTTT. Its translation: CASNPLDRISTDTQYF.

The chain joins TRBV24-1 to TRBJ2-7; TRBD1 aligns across 8 bases. In germline, CDR1 is KGHDR, CDR2 SFDVKD. The V segment lost 4 bases and the J segment 7 bases; nucleotides outside the gene matches: 2. This CDR3 has 12 amino acids. Here the CDR3 reads CATSERTGEQYF. For the CDR3, the DNA is TGTGCCACCAGTGAGAGGACAGGGGAGCAGTACTTC.

The chain is built from TRBV20-1 and TRBJ2-1; D call uncertain. CDR1 and CDR2 (germline): DFQATT, SNEGSKA (reference sequence). Trimming removed 0 bases at V and 6 bases at J, with 12 bases between. The CDR3 totals 14 residues. The CDR3 sequence: CSARDTLVSNEQFF. The DNA for the CDR3 is TGCAGTGCTAGAGATACCCTAGTTTCCAATGAGCAGTTCTTC.

In this sample, this clonotype turned up a few times. This sequence joins TRBV6-2 or TRBV6-3 and TRBJ2-1, with TRBD2 identical over 9 bases. The trim removed 5 bases at V and 0 bases at J, leaving 2 bases unmatched. This CDR3 spans 15 amino acids. Germline CDR1 reads MNHEY; CDR2 reads SVGEGT. The CDR3 spells CASSHSGSSYNEQFF. The CDR3 DNA follows: TGTGCCAGCAGTCATAGCGGGAGCTCCTACAATGAGCAGTTCTTC.

The table lists this clonotype with a few counts. The chain employs TRBV12-3 or TRBV12-4 and TRBJ2-3; D possibly corresponds to TRBD2 (5 bases). The CDR3 is made up of 15 amino acids. V shed 5 bases and J shed 2 bases, with 14 bases lying between them. The CDR3 loop is CASSPRRGNTDTQYF. The DNA of the CDR3 is TGTGCCAGCAGTCCGAGACGGGGAAACACAGATACGCAGTATTTT.

The genes are TRBV11-2 and TRBJ2-4, with TRBD2 identical over 12 bases. This CDR3 spans 18 amino acids. Germline V gene data show CDR1 as SGHAT and CDR2 as FQNNGV. J was trimmed by 3 bases and V by 5 bases; bases with no gene match: 11. CDR3 nucleotides: TGTGCCAGCAGCCCCGAGGGCCTAGCGGGGGGGTACAAAAACATTCAGTACTTC. Its translation is CASSPEGLAGGYKNIQYF.

This chain joins TRBV12-3 or TRBV12-4 and TRBJ2-1; D might be TRBD1 or TRBD2, each matching 5 bases. Deletions cut 0 bases from V and 9 bases from J, with 15 bases between. The CDR3 is 15 amino acids. CDR3 residues: CASSLAGTGLGEQFF. The CDR3 DNA sequence: TGTGCCAGCAGTTTAGCCGGGACCGGCCTGGGTGAGCAGTTCTTC.

The chain links TRBV20-1 to TRBJ2-6, with 9 positions matching TRBD2. Germline V CDR1 and CDR2: DFQATT, SNEGSKA (reference sequence). CDR3 length equals 18 residues. V was clipped by 0 bases and J by 0 bases; unmatched bases: 6. CDR3 in amino acids: CSARDETSGRSGANVLTF. The CDR3 region has the DNA TGCAGTGCTAGAGACGAGACTAGCGGCCGCTCTGGGGCCAACGTCCTGACTTTC.

V gene TRBV6-2 or TRBV6-3 combines with J gene TRBJ2-7; TRBD2 is a possible D gene (5 bases). V lost 2 bases to trimming and J lost 4 bases, with 21 bases between them. Germline lookup yields CDR1 MNHEY and CDR2 SVGEGT. CDR3 length: 17 residues. The CDR3 reads CASSYPRAGTRNYEQYF. Here the CDR3 DNA reads TGTGCCAGCAGTTACCCCCGGGCGGGCACACGAAATTACGAGCAGTACTTC.

J is TRBJ1-1 and V is TRBV28; D gene uncertain. V was clipped by 2 bases and J by 8 bases, with 21 bases between them. The germline V gene encodes CDR1 MDHEN and CDR2 SYDVKM. This CDR3 contains 16 residues. CDR3 nucleotides: TGTGCCAGCAGTTTAATCGGGCCAGGCAAATCGGAGGAAGCTTTCTTT. Translation: CASSLIGPGKSEEAFF.

This clonotype was recorded at least ten times. V gene TRBV6-5 combines with J gene TRBJ2-7, with a possible D match to TRBD2 (6 bases). This CDR3 contains 12 residues. The V end was cut by 3 bases, the J end by 6 bases, with 9 bases between. The germline V gene has CDR1 MNHEY and CDR2 SVGAGI. The CDR3 DNA reads TGTGCCAGCAGTTATATGGGAGGCGAGCAGTACTTC. Protein: CASSYMGGEQYF.

This clonotype has a count of ten or more. This chain links TRBV7-9 with TRBJ2-5; D ambiguous. This CDR3 spans 11 amino acids. The V end was cut by 5 bases, the J end by 3 bases, with 4 bases between. Germline V lookup: CDR1 SEHNR, CDR2 FQNEAQ (reference sequence). This chain's CDR3 is CASSNEETQYF. The CDR3 DNA follows: TGTGCCAGCAGCAATGAAGAGACCCAGTACTTC.

The V gene is TRBV4-3, the J gene TRBJ2-5, with D unclear. The CDR3 is 17 amino acids. Trimming stripped 0 bases from V and 0 bases from J, with 14 bases between. Looked up from germline, CDR1 is LGHNA and CDR2 is YSLEER. The chain's CDR3 is CASSQDFRPVNQETQYF. CDR3 sequence (DNA): TGCGCCAGCAGCCAAGATTTCAGGCCAGTTAACCAAGAGACCCAGTACTTC.

The chain links TRBV21-1 to TRBJ2-7; TRBD1, as called in the table, went unchecked against the DNA. TRBV21-1 is noted as a pseudogene. The CDR3 runs to 15 residues. CDR3 loop: CASSNLPGQTYEQYF. Written as DNA, the CDR3 is TGTGCCAGCAGCAACCTACCGGGACAAACATACGAGCAGTACTTC.

This clonotype was found a few times. The V gene is TRBV6-2 or TRBV6-3, the J gene TRBJ1-1, with D maybe TRBD1 (5 bases). The CDR3 has 13 amino acids. With 7 bases removed from V and 4 bases from J, the gap between germline ends came to 13 bases. Germline V lookup: CDR1 MNHEY, CDR2 SVGEGT. CDR3 bases: TGTGCCAGCAACCATCAGGGCGCCACTGAAGCTTTCTTT. This gives the protein CASNHQGATEAFF.

This clonotype has more than one count but fewer than ten. This chain connects TRBV12-3 or TRBV12-4 to TRBJ2-1; D is ambiguous. This CDR3 has 11 amino acids. The ends were cut back, 7 bases at V and 7 bases at J, with 8 bases in the middle. The DNA for the CDR3 is TGTGCCAGCATCACTGGGAATGAGCAGTTCTTC. Its translation: CASITGNEQFF.

This clonotype has only a few counts. CDR3 loop: CATSDIYGDEQYF. DNA of the CDR3: TGTGCCACCAGTGATATCTACGGGGACGAGCAGTACTTC. This chain joins TRBV24-1 and TRBJ2-7; possibly TRBD2 for D (5 bases). The CDR3 has 13 amino acids. Per germline, CDR1 KGHDR and CDR2 SFDVKD. Trimming removed 3 bases from V and 5 bases from J, with 10 bases in between.

V usage is TRBV6-2 or TRBV6-3 and J usage is TRBJ1-1, with D possibly TRBD1 on 6 matching bases. V gave up 5 bases and J gave up 3 bases, with 10 bases separating them. The CDR3 is 13 residues long. Germline V gene data show CDR1 as MNHEY and CDR2 as SVGEGT. The CDR3 spells CASSGTLYTEAFF. For the CDR3, the DNA is TGTGCCAGCAGTGGGACATTATACACTGAAGCTTTCTTT.

The genes are TRBV5-6 and TRBJ2-7; D gene unclear. CDR3 length equals 12 residues. The V gene lost 4 bases and the J gene lost 2 bases, with 7 bases spanning the gap. Germline V gene lookup returns CDR1 SGHDT and CDR2 YYEEEE. CDR3 sequence reads: CASSQIPYEQYF. CDR3 nucleotides: TGTGCCAGCAGCCAGATACCCTACGAGCAGTACTTC.

The genes are TRBV5-4 and TRBJ1-1; D is ambiguous. The germline gives CDR1 SGHNT, CDR2 YYREEE (reference sequence). Trimming shortened V by 2 bases and J by 0 bases, and 11 bases separated the two germline ends. The CDR3 is 15 residues long. The CDR3 bases are TGTGCCAGCAGCTTCTCGGGAATCATGAACACTGAAGCTTTCTTT. Its translation: CASSFSGIMNTEAFF.

For this clonotype: One junction end does not reproduce the germline sequence, and a read error may be involved. J is TRBJ2-1 and V is TRBV20-1; a possible D gene is TRBD2 (5 bases). Germline V gene lookup returns CDR1 DFQATT and CDR2 SNEGSKA (reference sequence). This CDR3 spans 15 amino acids. The CDR3 region has the DNA TGTAGTGCTAGAGAGTTCCTGGGCCGCGACTACGAGCAGTTCTTC. Encoded protein: CSAREFLGRDYEQFF.

The chain carries TRBV5-8 and TRBJ2-1, with TRBD1 matching over 9 bases. The junction had 13 bases not matched to a gene; V was cut back by 5 bases and J by 10 bases. CDR1 and CDR2 (germline): SGHTS, YDEGEE. This CDR3 contains 15 residues. The CDR3 is CASSSGTGLLGEQFF. The CDR3 DNA sequence: TGTGCCAGCAGTTCCGGGACAGGGCTTCTGGGGGAGCAGTTCTTC.

This clonotype turned up a few times. The genes are TRBV21-1 and TRBJ2-7; the table assigns TRBD2, which was not confirmed against the DNA. TRBV21-1 is listed as a pseudogene. The CDR3 has 16 amino acids. The CDR3 nucleotides read TGTGCCAGCAGCAAATGGAGTAGCGAGAGCTCCTACGAGCAGTACTTC. Protein sequence: CASSKWSSESSYEQYF.

By share of the sample, this clonotype is medium-sized (0.01 to 0.1%). The chain recombines TRBV7-2 with TRBJ2-3, with D hard to call. Germline assignment: CDR1 SGHTA and CDR2 FQGNSA. The V end was cut by 5 bases, the J end by 0 bases, with 15 bases between. The CDR3 totals 16 residues. DNA of the CDR3: TGTGCCAGCAGCCGCCCGATGGTCCCTAGCACAGATACGCAGTATTTT. It translates to CASSRPMVPSTDTQYF.